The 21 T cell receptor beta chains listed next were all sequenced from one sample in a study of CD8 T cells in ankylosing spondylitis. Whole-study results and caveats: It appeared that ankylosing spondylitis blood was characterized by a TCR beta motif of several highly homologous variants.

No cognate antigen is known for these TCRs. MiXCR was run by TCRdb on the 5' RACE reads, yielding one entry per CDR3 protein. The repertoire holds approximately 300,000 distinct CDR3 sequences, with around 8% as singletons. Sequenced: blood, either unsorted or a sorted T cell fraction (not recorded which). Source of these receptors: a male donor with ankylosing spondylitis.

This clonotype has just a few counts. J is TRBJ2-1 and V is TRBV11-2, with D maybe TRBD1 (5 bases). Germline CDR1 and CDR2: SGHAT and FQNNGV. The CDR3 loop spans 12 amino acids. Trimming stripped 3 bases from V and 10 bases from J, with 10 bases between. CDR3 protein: CASSFQGQEQFF. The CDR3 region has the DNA TGTGCCAGCAGCTTCCAGGGCCAAGAGCAGTTCTTC.

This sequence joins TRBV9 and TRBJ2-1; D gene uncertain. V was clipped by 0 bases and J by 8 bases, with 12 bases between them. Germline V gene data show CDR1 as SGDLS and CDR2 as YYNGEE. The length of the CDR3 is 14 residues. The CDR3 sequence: CASSVATLIDEQFF. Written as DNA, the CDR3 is TGTGCCAGCAGCGTAGCTACATTAATCGATGAGCAGTTCTTC.

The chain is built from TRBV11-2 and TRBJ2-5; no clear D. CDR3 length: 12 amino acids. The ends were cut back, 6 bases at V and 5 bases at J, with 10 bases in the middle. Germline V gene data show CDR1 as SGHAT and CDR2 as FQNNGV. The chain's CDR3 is CASRTSVETQYF. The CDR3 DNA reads TGTGCCAGCAGGACGTCAGTGGAGACCCAGTACTTC.

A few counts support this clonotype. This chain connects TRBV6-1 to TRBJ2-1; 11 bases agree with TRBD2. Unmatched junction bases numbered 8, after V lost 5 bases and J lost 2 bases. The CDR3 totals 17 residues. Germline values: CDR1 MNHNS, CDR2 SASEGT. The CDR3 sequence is CASSPIRLAGPYNEQFF. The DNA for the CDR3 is TGTGCCAGCAGTCCGATCCGACTAGCGGGGCCCTACAATGAGCAGTTCTTC.

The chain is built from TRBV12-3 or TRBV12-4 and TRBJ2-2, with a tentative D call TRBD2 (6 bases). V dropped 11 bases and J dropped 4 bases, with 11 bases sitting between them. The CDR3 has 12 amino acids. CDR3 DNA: TGTGCCGTTCGGGGGACCACCGGGGAGCTGTTTTTT. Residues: CAVRGTTGELFF.

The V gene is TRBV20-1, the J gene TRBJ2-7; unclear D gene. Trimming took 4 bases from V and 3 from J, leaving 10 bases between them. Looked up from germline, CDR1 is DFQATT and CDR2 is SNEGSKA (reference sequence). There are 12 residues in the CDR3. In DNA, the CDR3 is TGCAGTGCTACTAGGTCGGGCTACGAGCAGTACTTC. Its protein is CSATRSGYEQYF.

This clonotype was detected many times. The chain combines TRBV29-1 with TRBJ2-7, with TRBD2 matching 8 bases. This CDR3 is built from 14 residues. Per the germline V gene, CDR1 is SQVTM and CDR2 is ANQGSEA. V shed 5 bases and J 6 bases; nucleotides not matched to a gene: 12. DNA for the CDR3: TGCAGCGTTACAATGGGTCGGGAGGGGCGCGAGCAGTACTTC. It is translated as CSVTMGREGREQYF.

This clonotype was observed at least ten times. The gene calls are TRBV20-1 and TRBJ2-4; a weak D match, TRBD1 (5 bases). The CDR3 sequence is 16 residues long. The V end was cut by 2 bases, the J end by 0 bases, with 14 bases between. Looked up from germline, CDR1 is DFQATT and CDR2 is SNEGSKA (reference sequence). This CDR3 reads CSARPPTDLAKNIQYF. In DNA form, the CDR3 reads TGCAGTGCTAGACCGCCGACAGACCTAGCCAAAAACATTCAGTACTTC.

The CDR3 sequence is CASSLGLAIHANTGELFF. In nucleotides, the CDR3 is TGTGCCAGCAGCTTGGGACTAGCGATCCACGCGAACACCGGGGAGCTGTTTTTT. The chain couples TRBV5-4 to TRBJ2-2; 8 nucleotides align to TRBD2. Per the germline V gene, CDR1 is SGHNT and CDR2 is YYREEE (reference sequence). This CDR3 has 18 amino acids. V lost 0 bases, J lost 0 bases, and 7 bases stayed unmatched.

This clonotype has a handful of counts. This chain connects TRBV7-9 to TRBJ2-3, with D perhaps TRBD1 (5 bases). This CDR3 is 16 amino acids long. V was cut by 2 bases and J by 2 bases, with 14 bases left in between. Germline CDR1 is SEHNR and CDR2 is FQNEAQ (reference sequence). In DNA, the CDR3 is TGTGCCAGCAGCTTACGTGGATTAGGGGACACAGATACGCAGTATTTT. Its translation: CASSLRGLGDTDTQYF.

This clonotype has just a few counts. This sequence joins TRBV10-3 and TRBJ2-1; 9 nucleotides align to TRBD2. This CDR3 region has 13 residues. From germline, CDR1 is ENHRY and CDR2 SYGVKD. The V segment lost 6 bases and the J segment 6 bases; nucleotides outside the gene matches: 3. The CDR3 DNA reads TGTGCCATCAGCCCACTAGCGGGCAATGAGCAGTTCTTC. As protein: CAISPLAGNEQFF.

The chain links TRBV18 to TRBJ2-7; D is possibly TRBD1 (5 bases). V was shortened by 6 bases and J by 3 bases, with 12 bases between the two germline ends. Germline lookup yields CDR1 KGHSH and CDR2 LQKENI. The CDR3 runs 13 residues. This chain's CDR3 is CASSRDSYYEQYF. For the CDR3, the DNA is TGTGCCAGCTCGAGAGACAGTTACTACGAGCAGTACTTC.

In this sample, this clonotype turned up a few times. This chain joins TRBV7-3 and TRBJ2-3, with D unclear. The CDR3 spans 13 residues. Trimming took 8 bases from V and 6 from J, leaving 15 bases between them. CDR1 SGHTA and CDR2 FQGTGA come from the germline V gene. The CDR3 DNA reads TGTGCCAGCGCCGTTAGCCTCCCGGATACGCAGTATTTT. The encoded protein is CASAVSLPDTQYF.

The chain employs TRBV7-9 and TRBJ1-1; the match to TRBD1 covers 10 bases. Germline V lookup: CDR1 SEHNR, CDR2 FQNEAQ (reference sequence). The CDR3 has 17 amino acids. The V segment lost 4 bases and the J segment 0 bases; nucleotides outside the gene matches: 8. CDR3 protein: CASSSTGGILMNTEAFF. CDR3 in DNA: TGTGCCAGCAGCTCGACAGGGGGCATCTTAATGAACACTGAAGCTTTCTTT.

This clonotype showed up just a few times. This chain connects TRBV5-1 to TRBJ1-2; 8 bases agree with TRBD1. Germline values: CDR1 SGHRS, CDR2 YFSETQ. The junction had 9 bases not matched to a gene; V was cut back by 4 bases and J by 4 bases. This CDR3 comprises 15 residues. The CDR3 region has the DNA TGCGCCAGCAGCACCGGACAGGGAGGGGGCTATGGCTACACCTTC. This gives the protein CASSTGQGGGYGYTF. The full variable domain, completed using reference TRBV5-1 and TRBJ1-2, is KAGVTQTPRYLIKTRGQQVTLSCSPISGHRSVSWYQQTPGQGLQFLFEYFSETQRNKGNFPGRFSGRQFSNSRSEMNVSTLELGDSALYLCASSTGQGGGYGYTFGSGTRLTVV.

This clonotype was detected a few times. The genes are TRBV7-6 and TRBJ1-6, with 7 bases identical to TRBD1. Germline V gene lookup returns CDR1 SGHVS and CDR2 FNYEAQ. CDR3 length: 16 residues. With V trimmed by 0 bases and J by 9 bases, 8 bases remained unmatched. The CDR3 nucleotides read TGTGCCAGCAGCTTAGCCAGGGGGGGTGACGGTTCACCCCTCCACTTT. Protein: CASSLARGGDGSPLHF.

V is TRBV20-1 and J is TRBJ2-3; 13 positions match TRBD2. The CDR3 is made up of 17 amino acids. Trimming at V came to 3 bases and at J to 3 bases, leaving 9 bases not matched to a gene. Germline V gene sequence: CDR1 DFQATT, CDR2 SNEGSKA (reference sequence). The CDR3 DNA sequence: TGCAGTGCTAGGAGTGGACTAGCGGGAGACGGGACAGATACGCAGTATTTT. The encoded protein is CSARSGLAGDGTDTQYF.

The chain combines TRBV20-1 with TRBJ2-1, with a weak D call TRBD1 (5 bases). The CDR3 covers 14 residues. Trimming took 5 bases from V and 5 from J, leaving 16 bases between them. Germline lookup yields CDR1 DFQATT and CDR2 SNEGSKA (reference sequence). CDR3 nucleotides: TGCAGTGCTGGGTTCGACAGTCCCCACAATGAGCAGTTCTTC. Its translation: CSAGFDSPHNEQFF.

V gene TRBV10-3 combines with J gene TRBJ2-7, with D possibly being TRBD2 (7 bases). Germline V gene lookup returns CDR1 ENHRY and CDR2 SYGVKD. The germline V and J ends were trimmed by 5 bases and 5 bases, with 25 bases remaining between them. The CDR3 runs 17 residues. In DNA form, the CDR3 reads TGTGCCATCAGTATGGCGGGGGAGGAAACAGGGAAGAACGAGCAGTACTTC. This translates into CAISMAGEETGKNEQYF.

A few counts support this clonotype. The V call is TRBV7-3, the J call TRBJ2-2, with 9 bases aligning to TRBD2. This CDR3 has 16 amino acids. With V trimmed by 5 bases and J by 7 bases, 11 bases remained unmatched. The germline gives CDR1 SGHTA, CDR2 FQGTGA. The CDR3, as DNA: TGTGCCAGCAGCCCCGTAGCGGGAGAGGTTCTCGGGGAGCTGTTTTTT. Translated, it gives CASSPVAGEVLGELFF.

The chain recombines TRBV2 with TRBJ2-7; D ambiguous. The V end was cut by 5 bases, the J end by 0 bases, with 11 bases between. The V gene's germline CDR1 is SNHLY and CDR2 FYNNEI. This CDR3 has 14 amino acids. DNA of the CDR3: TGTGCCAGCAGTTATCTCTCGAACTCCTACGAGCAGTACTTC. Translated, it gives CASSYLSNSYEQYF.